This T cell receptor beta chain came from a study of blood T cell repertoires in COVID-19. Study summary: The samples span acute and convalescent COVID-19 from the United States, Italy and Spain. In each case, the material was cDNA or gDNA derived from T cells, B-cell-depleted T cells, or PBMCs.

The germline V gene encodes CDR1 MGHRA and CDR2 YSYEKL. The CDR3 is 15 residues long. The V gene lost 0 bases and the J gene lost 2 bases, with 9 bases spanning the gap. Assay used: immunoSEQ multiplex PCR; TCRdb lists only in-frame clones, some missing. This table holds more than 300,000 clones, about 89% found once. The specimen was peripheral blood. The sequence derives from a woman younger than 45 with COVID-19, enrolled during active disease. The rearrangement joins TRBV4-1 to TRBJ2-3; D may be TRBD2 (5 bases). CDR3 nucleotides: TGCGCCAGCAGCCAAGATCTGCGGGCCACAGATACGCAGTATTTT. Residues: CASSQDLRATDTQYF.